A selection of T cell receptor beta chains follows, all from one sample in a study of T and B cells in COVID-19 patients. TCRdb re-derived calls from the multiplex PCR reads in MiXCR, one entry per CDR3 protein. The sample holds some 15,000 distinct CDR3 sequences, around 28% seen once. The sequenced sample was blood. The receptors were gathered from a human donor who had recovered from COVID-19. CDR3s include the opening cysteine and the closing phenylalanine or tryptophan. The order of the fields is CDR3 protein, CDR3 DNA, D gene, CDR3 length, clone size, J gene, V gene. A D gene is named only where the DNA matches it firmly. Not every row has a clone size; where given, it reads once, few, many or a size class.

CDR3 protein: CASSPDQGGELFF
CDR3 DNA: TGTGCCAGCTCACCAGACCAGGGCGGGGAGCTGTTTTTT
D gene: NA
CDR3 length: 13
clone size: medium-sized
J gene: TRBJ2-2
V gene: TRBV18

CDR3 protein: CASSLEAANTEAFF
CDR3 DNA: TGCGCCAGCAGCTTGGAAGCAGCCAACACTGAAGCTTTCTTT
D gene: NA
CDR3 length: 14
clone size: NA
J gene: TRBJ1-1
V gene: TRBV5-1

CDR3 protein: CAIGGGYNEQFF
CDR3 DNA: TGTGCCATCGGAGGGGGCTACAATGAGCAGTTCTTC
D gene: NA
CDR3 length: 12
clone size: NA
J gene: TRBJ2-1
V gene: TRBV24-1

CDR3 protein: CATSRDRIYGYTF
CDR3 DNA: TGTGCCACCAGCAGAGATCGAATCTATGGCTACACCTTC
D gene: NA
CDR3 length: 13
clone size: NA
J gene: TRBJ1-2
V gene: TRBV15

CDR3 protein: CASSLGSGNYGYTF
CDR3 DNA: TGTGCCAGCAGCTTAGGTTCCGGGAACTATGGCTACACCTTC
D gene: NA
CDR3 length: 14
clone size: few
J gene: TRBJ1-2
V gene: TRBV13

CDR3 protein: CSAQNRQGNADTQYF
CDR3 DNA: TGCAGTGCGCAGAATCGACAGGGGAACGCAGATACGCAGTATTTT
D gene: TRBD1
CDR3 length: 15
clone size: NA
J gene: TRBJ2-3
V gene: TRBV20-1

CDR3 protein: CASSPLPGLAAQGAYNEQFF
CDR3 DNA: TGTGCCAGCAGCCCCTTACCGGGACTAGCGGCGCAGGGTGCCTACAATGAGCAGTTCTTC
D gene: TRBD2
CDR3 length: 20
clone size: NA
J gene: TRBJ2-1
V gene: TRBV14

CDR3 protein: CASSDSAGTDTQYF
CDR3 DNA: TGTGCCAGCAGTGACTCGGCGGGCACAGATACGCAGTATTTT
D gene: NA
CDR3 length: 14
clone size: few
J gene: TRBJ2-3
V gene: TRBV6-4

CDR3 protein: CASSERIYYGYTF
CDR3 DNA: TGTGCCAGCAGTGAACGTATTTACTATGGCTACACCTTC
D gene: NA
CDR3 length: 13
clone size: NA
J gene: TRBJ1-2
V gene: TRBV6-1

CDR3 protein: CASSHRQGEYEQFF
CDR3 DNA: TGTGCCAGCAGCCATAGGCAGGGGGAGTATGAGCAGTTCTTC
D gene: TRBD1
CDR3 length: 14
clone size: many
J gene: TRBJ2-1
V gene: TRBV5-4

CDR3 protein: CSVGGSRKGGVYEQFF
CDR3 DNA: TGCAGCGTGGGCGGATCGAGGAAGGGAGGGGTATATGAGCAGTTCTTC
D gene: TRBD2
CDR3 length: 16
clone size: medium-sized
J gene: TRBJ2-1
V gene: TRBV29-1

CDR3 protein: CASSRDYQETQYF
CDR3 DNA: TGTGCCAGCAGTCGGGACTACCAAGAGACCCAGTACTTC
D gene: NA
CDR3 length: 13
clone size: NA
J gene: TRBJ2-5
V gene: TRBV6-4

CDR3 protein: CASSLDRGAERYGYTF
CDR3 DNA: TGTGCCAGCAGTTTAGACAGGGGGGCTGAAAGATATGGCTACACCTTC
D gene: TRBD1
CDR3 length: 16
clone size: NA
J gene: TRBJ1-2
V gene: TRBV12-3/TRBV12-4

CDR3 protein: CASTGRQGAREQFF
CDR3 DNA: TGTGCCAGCACCGGGCGGCAGGGGGCCCGTGAGCAGTTCTTC
D gene: TRBD1
CDR3 length: 14
clone size: NA
J gene: TRBJ2-1
V gene: TRBV5-4

CDR3 protein: CAWSGAGGRGDTQYF
CDR3 DNA: TGTGCCTGGAGTGGTGCGGGGGGGAGGGGGGATACGCAGTATTTT
D gene: TRBD2
CDR3 length: 15
clone size: many
J gene: TRBJ2-3
V gene: TRBV30

CDR3 protein: CASSSHRRAPEINYGYTF
CDR3 DNA: TGTGCCAGCAGCTCTCACCGGAGGGCCCCAGAAATAAACTATGGCTACACCTTC
D gene: NA
CDR3 length: 18
clone size: NA
J gene: TRBJ1-2
V gene: TRBV7-4

CDR3 protein: CATQDRRGSNQPQHF
CDR3 DNA: TGTGCCACCCAGGACCGCAGGGGTAGCAATCAGCCCCAGCATTTT
D gene: NA
CDR3 length: 15
clone size: many
J gene: TRBJ1-5
V gene: TRBV19

CDR3 protein: CASRRSGSGSYNEQFF
CDR3 DNA: TGTGCCAGCAGGCGGTCGGGGTCGGGCTCCTACAATGAGCAGTTCTTC
D gene: NA
CDR3 length: 16
clone size: few
J gene: TRBJ2-1
V gene: TRBV12-3/TRBV12-4

CDR3 protein: CASSRGQGGEKLFF
CDR3 DNA: TGTGCCAGCAGCAGGGGACAGGGTGGAGAAAAACTGTTTTTT
D gene: TRBD1
CDR3 length: 14
clone size: many
J gene: TRBJ1-4
V gene: TRBV6-5

CDR3 protein: CASSFSALPGLADTQYF
CDR3 DNA: TGTGCCAGCAGTTTCTCCGCCCTACCGGGACTAGCAGATACGCAGTATTTT
D gene: TRBD2
CDR3 length: 17
clone size: few
J gene: TRBJ2-3
V gene: TRBV27

CDR3 protein: CASSFGSQGLLGNTIYF
CDR3 DNA: TGTGCCAGCAGTTTCGGAAGCCAGGGGTTGTTAGGAAACACCATATATTTT
D gene: NA
CDR3 length: 17
clone size: NA
J gene: TRBJ1-3
V gene: TRBV6-5

CDR3 protein: CASCWISGRLSNFF
CDR3 DNA: TGTGCCAGCTGCTGGATTAGCGGGAGGCTCTCTAACTTCTTC
D gene: TRBD2
CDR3 length: 14
clone size: NA
J gene: TRBJ2-1
V gene: TRBV5-5

CDR3 protein: CATNSGHYSYEQYF
CDR3 DNA: TGCGCCACCAACTCAGGACATTACAGCTACGAGCAGTACTTC
D gene: NA
CDR3 length: 14
clone size: NA
J gene: TRBJ2-7
V gene: TRBV10-1

CDR3 protein: CASSDQGFNEKLFF
CDR3 DNA: TGTGCCAGCAGTGATCAGGGCTTTAATGAAAAACTGTTTTTT
D gene: NA
CDR3 length: 14
clone size: many
J gene: TRBJ1-4
V gene: TRBV6-1

CDR3 protein: CASSSDRFNQPQHF
CDR3 DNA: TGTGCCAGCAGCTCCGACAGGTTCAATCAGCCCCAGCATTTT
D gene: NA
CDR3 length: 14
clone size: NA
J gene: TRBJ1-5
V gene: TRBV7-4